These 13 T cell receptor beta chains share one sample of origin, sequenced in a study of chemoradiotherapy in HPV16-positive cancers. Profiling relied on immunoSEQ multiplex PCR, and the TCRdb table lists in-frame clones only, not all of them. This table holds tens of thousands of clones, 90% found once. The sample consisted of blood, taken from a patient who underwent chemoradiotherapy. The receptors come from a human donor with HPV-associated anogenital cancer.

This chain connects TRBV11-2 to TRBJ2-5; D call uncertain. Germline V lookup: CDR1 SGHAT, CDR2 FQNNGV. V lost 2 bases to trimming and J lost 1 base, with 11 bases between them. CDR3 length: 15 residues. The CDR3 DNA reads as TGTGCCAGCAGCTTAAATAGACTGCCCCAAGAGACCCAGTACTTC. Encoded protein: CASSLNRLPQETQYF. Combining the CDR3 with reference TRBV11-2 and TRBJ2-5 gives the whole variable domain EAGVAQSPRYKIIEKRQSVAFWCNPISGHATLYWYQQILGQGPKLLIQFQNNGVVDDSQLPKDRFSAERLKGVDSTLKIQPAKLEDSAVYLCASSLNRLPQETQYFGPGTRLLVL.

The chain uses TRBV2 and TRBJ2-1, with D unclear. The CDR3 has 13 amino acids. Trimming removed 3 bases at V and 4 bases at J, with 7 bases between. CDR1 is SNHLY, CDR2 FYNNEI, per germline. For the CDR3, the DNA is TGTGCCAGCAGTGATCCGGTTTACAATGAGCAGTTCTTC. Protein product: CASSDPVYNEQFF.

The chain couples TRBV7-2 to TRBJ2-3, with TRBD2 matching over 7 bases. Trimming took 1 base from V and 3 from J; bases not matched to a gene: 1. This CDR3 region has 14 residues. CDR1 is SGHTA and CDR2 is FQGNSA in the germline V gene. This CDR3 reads CASSLGGRTDTQYF. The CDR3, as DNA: TGTGCCAGCAGCTTAGGCGGGAGAACAGATACGCAGTATTTT.

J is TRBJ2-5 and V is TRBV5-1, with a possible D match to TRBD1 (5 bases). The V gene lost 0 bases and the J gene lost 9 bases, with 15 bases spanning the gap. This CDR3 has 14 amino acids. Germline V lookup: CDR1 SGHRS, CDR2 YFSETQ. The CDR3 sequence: CASSLEVGQTAQYF. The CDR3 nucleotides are TGCGCCAGCAGCTTGGAGGTGGGGCAGACGGCCCAGTACTTC.

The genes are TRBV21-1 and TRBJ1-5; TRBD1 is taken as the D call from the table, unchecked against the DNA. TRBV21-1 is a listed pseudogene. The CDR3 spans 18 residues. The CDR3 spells CASTYQPDRVDSNQPQHF. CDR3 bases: TGTGCCAGCACCTACCAACCGGACAGGGTCGATAGCAATCAGCCCCAGCATTTT.

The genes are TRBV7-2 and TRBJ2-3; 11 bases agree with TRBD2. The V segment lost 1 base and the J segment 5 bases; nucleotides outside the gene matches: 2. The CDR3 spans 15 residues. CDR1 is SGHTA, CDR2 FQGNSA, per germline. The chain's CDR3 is CASSLGLAGGDTQYF. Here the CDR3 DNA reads TGTGCCAGCAGCTTAGGGCTAGCGGGAGGAGATACGCAGTATTTT.

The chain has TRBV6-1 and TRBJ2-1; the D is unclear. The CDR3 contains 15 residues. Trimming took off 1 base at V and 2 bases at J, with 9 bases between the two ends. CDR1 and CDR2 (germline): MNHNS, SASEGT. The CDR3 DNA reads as TGTGCCAGCAGTGAAGAAGGGCACGCCTACAATGAGCAGTTCTTC. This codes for CASSEEGHAYNEQFF.

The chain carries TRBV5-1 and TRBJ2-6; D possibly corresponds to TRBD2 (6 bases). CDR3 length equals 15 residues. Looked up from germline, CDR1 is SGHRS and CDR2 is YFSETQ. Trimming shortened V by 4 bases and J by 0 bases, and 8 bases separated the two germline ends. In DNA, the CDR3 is TGCGCCAGCAGCCCCGGGGGCTCTGGGGCCAACGTCCTGACTTTC. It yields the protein CASSPGGSGANVLTF.

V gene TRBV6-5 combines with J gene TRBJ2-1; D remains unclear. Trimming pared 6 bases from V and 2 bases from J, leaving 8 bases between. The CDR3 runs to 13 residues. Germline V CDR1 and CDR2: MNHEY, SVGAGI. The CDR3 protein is CASREIAYNEQFF. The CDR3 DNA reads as TGTGCCAGCAGGGAGATCGCCTACAATGAGCAGTTCTTC.

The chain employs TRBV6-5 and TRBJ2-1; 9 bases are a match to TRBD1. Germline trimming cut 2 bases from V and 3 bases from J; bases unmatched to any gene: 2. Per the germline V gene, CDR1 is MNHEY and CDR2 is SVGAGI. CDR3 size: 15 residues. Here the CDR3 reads CASSYGQGIYNEQFF. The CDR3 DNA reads TGTGCCAGCAGTTACGGACAGGGGATCTACAATGAGCAGTTCTTC.

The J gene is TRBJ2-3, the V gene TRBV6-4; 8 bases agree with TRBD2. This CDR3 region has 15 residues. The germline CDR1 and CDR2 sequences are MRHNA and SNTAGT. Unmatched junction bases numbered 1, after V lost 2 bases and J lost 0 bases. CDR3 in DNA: TGTGCCAGCAGTGACGGACTAGCTAGCACAGATACGCAGTATTTT. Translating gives CASSDGLASTDTQYF.

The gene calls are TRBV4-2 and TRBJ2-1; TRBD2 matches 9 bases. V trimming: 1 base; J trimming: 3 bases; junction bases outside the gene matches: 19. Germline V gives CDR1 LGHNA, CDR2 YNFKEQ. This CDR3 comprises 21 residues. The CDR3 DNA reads TGTGCCAGCAGCCAAGGTGTGACTAGCGGTGTGGGGATAGGGGTCTACAATGAGCAGTTCTTC. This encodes CASSQGVTSGVGIGVYNEQFF.

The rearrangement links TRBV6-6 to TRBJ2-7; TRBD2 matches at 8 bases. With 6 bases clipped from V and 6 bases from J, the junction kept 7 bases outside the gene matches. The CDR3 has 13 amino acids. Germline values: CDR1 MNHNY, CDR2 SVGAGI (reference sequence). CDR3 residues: CASRTGTRREQYF. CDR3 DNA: TGTGCCAGCAGAACCGGGACTAGGCGCGAGCAGTACTTC.